A single T cell receptor beta chain is shown here with its context. The sample holds many counts of this clonotype. This clone's antigen is unknown. Base qualities are missing; no much larger clone stands one base away. Ends trimmed: V by 0 bases, J by 10 bases; bases unmatched to a gene: 9. The CDR1 and CDR2 encoded by the germline V gene are SGHRS and YFSETQ. CDR3 length: 15 amino acids, cysteine to phenylalanine. The retained sequence is limited to the CDR3, 45 bases, with the frame set at the first base. The sample's treatment or condition label, in plain terms: live attenuated yellow fever vaccine strain. Two biological replicates of bulk PBMCs were collected at each blood-draw timepoint. A standard Ficoll-Paque protocol was used to isolate PBMCs from peripheral blood. RNA was extracted with TriZol from bulk PBMCs, CD4 and CD8 fractions, and dextramer-positive and dextramer-negative fractions. This sample is part of a study of T cells after yellow fever vaccination (dated by TCRdb to about 2019). For context, the study as a whole: The SMART-Seq v4 Ultra Low Input RNA kit was used to prepare libraries from fractions with low cell numbers. Two healthy male donors, one aged 18 to 29 and one aged 30 to 40 years, were included in the cohort. Bulk PBMC replicates and cell subsets were isolated from blood drawn at multiple timepoints before and after both primary and secondary immunization. To follow T-cell clones before and after primary and booster YFV17D yellow fever vaccination, bulk TCR alpha and beta repertoires were sequenced over time. What the research found in general, with its limitations: A small fraction of clonotypes showed up in both the CD4 and CD8 compartments, probably as a result of convergent recombination. Computational filtering was required because FACS-sorted repertoires could contain abundant contaminating clonotypes from the bulk population. Only two donors were included in the study, so the extent to which the findings can be generalized is limited. After the booster, most clones that had expanded after primary vaccination were detected again (nearly 98% of CD4 and around nine tenths of CD8), suggesting broad maintenance of memory. The secondary T-cell response was found to be weaker but faster than the primary response, with a peak reached on day 5 rather than on day 15.

TCR cDNA was made using 5'RACE template switching, a step that added a universal primer site and unique molecular identifiers. Priming of cDNA synthesis was performed from both the TCR alpha and TCR beta constant segments. Libraries were amplified in two PCR steps, with sample barcodes and sequencing adapters added in the second step. Sequencing of libraries was performed on Illumina HiSeq 2500 (2x100 bp) or NovaSeq (2x150 bp). As for the original processing: MIGEC handled demultiplexing of reads and collapsing into UMI consensus sequences, while MiXCR performed V(D)J alignment. Using edgeR on replicate PBMC samples, clonotypes were called vaccine-responding if FDR was below 0.01 and the log2 fold change was above 5 up to day 15. Each bulk clonotype was labeled CD4 or CD8 based on which sequenced repertoire, CD4 or CD8, contained the clonotype at higher abundance. Using fastp at Q25 and MiXCR, TCRdb reprocessed the public reads and kept productive beta chains. Every entry covers one CDR3 protein and lists the most common genes and DNA from its rows. TCRdb assigned the V and J calls; the authors' analysis was not used. Within this sample are a few hundred thousand distinct CDR3 sequences, with approximately 10% of them counted one time only. The ten largest make up around 18% of the sample.

The sequencing here drew on PBMCs, taken on the day of the first yellow fever vaccination. The sequence was collected from a man younger than 35 who received the YFV17D yellow fever vaccine. The sequence joins TRBV5-1 to TRBJ2-1; 8 bases in the middle match TRBD2. The DNA sequence is as follows: TGCGCCAGCAGCTTGGCCCGGGGGGGCCCTGGAGAGCAGTTCTTC. This encodes CASSLARGGPGEQFF.